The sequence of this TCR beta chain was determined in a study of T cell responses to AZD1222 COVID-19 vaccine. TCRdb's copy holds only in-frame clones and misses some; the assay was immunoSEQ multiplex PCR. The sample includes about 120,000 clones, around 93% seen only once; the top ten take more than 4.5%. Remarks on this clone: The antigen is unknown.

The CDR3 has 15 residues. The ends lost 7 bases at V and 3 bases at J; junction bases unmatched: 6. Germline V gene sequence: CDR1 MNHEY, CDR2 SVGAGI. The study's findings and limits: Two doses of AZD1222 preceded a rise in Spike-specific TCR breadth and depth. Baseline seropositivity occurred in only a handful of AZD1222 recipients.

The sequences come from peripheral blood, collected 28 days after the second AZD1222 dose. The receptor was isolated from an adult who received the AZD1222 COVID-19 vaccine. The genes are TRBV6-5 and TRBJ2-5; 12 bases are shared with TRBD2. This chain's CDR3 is CASISGLAGKETQYF. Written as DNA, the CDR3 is TGTGCCAGCATTTCAGGACTAGCGGGGAAAGAGACCCAGTACTTC.